The 20 T cell receptor beta chains below come from one sample, sequenced in a study of post-analysis software for immune sequencing data (dated by TCRdb to between 2014 and 2017). Points the paper makes about the study in general: Patients showed significantly higher frequencies than controls for a handful of TRBV segments, among them TRBV5-6, TRBV5-1 and TRBV20-1.

Their antigens are not known. Library preparation used PCR. Instrument used: Illumina HiSeq 2500. To reduce PCR and sequencing biases, unique molecular identifiers were incorporated into the TCR beta cDNA libraries. Using fastp at Q25 and MiXCR, TCRdb reprocessed the public reads and kept productive beta chains. Rows are combined by CDR3 protein, so each entry shows the most common genes and DNA. The sample table shows about 190,000 distinct CDR3 sequences, and about 30% are seen once. Less than 4% of the sample lies in the top ten. Sequencing was performed on blood. The source is a girl aged 2 to 17 with multiple sclerosis.

The chain employs TRBV28 and TRBJ2-4; no reliable D call. Near its end, the DNA agrees better with TRBJ2-7, so the J call may be wrong. CDR3 length: 13 residues. Germline CDR1 is MDHEN and CDR2 is SYDVKM. In nucleotides, the CDR3 is TGTGCCAGCAGGACCCCCGGAGTCTACGAGCAGTACTTC. This gives the protein CASRTPGVYEQYF.

This clonotype was recorded many times. J is TRBJ2-7 and V is TRBV5-6; no definite D call. The CDR3 consists of 13 residues. Germline CDR1 and CDR2: SGHDT and YYEEEE. V was pared by 2 bases and J by 2 bases, with 8 bases between. CDR3 bases: TGTGCCAGCAGCTTTTCTGTTCCCTACGAGCAGTACTTC. Protein: CASSFSVPYEQYF.

This clonotype was found a few times. The gene calls are TRBV20-1 and TRBJ1-1; 8 bases fit TRBD1. The J segment lost 3 bases and the V segment lost 2 bases, leaving 8 bases of the junction unmatched. The CDR3 sequence is 15 residues long. Germline CDR1 DFQATT, CDR2 SNEGSKA (reference sequence). CDR3 protein: CSARPPRGLDTEAFF. The CDR3 nucleotides read TGCAGTGCTAGACCGCCCAGGGGGCTTGACACTGAAGCTTTCTTT.

Points on this clonotype: A much larger clone differs by one base, so this may be a read error. The chain employs TRBV27 and TRBJ2-1, with 7 nucleotides matching TRBD2. There are 15 residues in the CDR3. Germline CDR1 reads MNHEY; CDR2 reads SMNVEV (reference sequence). Germline trimming cut 6 bases from V and 4 bases from J; bases unmatched to any gene: 9. The CDR3 DNA is TGTGCCAGCAGCCTCCTAGCGGCGGGGTACAATGAGCAGTTCTTC. Translated: CASSLLAAGYNEQFF.

This clonotype was seen a handful of times. The chain carries TRBV7-2 and TRBJ1-1; D call uncertain. Per the germline V gene, CDR1 is SGHTA and CDR2 is FQGNSA. CDR3 length equals 16 residues. Between the trimmed V and J ends, which lost 2 bases and 3 bases, there was a span of 16 bases. CDR3 residues: CASSLFRARIHTEAFF. Written as DNA, the CDR3 is TGTGCCAGCAGCTTATTCCGGGCCAGAATTCACACTGAAGCTTTCTTT.

The sample holds a few counts of this clonotype. The genes are TRBV9 and TRBJ1-2; maybe TRBD1 (5 bases). This CDR3 has 16 amino acids. V was trimmed by 2 bases and J by 4 bases, leaving 18 bases between them. Germline V gene lookup returns CDR1 SGDLS and CDR2 YYNGEE. CDR3 DNA sequence: TGTGCCAGCAGCGTGGGTCCTGGAGGGGATCTCTATGGCTACACCTTC. It yields the protein CASSVGPGGDLYGYTF. Based on the CDR3 plus reference TRBV9 and TRBJ1-2, the full variable domain is DSGVTQTPKHLITATGQRVTLRCSPRSGDLSVYWYQQSLDQGLQFLIQYYNGEERAKGNILERFSAQQFPDLHSELNLSSLELGDSALYFCASSVGPGGDLYGYTFGSGTRLTVV.

This chain uses TRBV27 with TRBJ1-5; 7 bases line up with TRBD1. Germline lookup yields CDR1 MNHEY and CDR2 SMNVEV (reference sequence). This CDR3 spans 15 amino acids. V lost 5 bases, J lost 0 bases, and 4 bases stayed unmatched. CDR3 coding DNA: TGTGCCAGCAGTACCCGACAGGGTAGCAATCAGCCCCAGCATTTT. As protein: CASSTRQGSNQPQHF.

This CDR3 reads CASSSTGLAGREQFF. Written as DNA, the CDR3 is TGTGCCAGCAGTTCAACGGGACTAGCGGGACGTGAGCAGTTCTTC. The J gene is TRBJ2-1, the V gene TRBV28; 13 bases agree with TRBD2. Germline values: CDR1 MDHEN, CDR2 SYDVKM. The CDR3 is 15 amino acids. With 4 bases clipped from V and 9 bases from J, the junction kept 6 bases outside the gene matches.

Concerning this clonotype: Given a much more abundant clone one base away, this may be a read error. The J gene is TRBJ2-5, the V gene TRBV27; TRBD2 is a possible D gene (5 bases). With 7 bases removed from V and 3 bases from J, the gap between germline ends came to 15 bases. Germline loops: CDR1 MNHEY, CDR2 SMNVEV (reference sequence). The CDR3 has 14 amino acids. The CDR3 bases are TGTGCCAGCAATCCATCCGGGATTGAAGAGACCCAGTACTTC. Amino acid sequence: CASNPSGIEETQYF.

A note on this clonotype: Possible read error: a much larger clone is one base away. The chain couples TRBV20-1 to TRBJ2-7; the D is unclear. V gave up 0 bases and J gave up 12 bases, with 18 bases separating them. CDR1 is DFQATT, CDR2 SNEGSKA, per germline (reference sequence). The length of the CDR3 is 13 residues. The CDR3: CSARELLGNIRYF. The CDR3 DNA follows: TGCAGTGCTAGAGAATTACTCGGAAACATTCGGTACTTC.

This clonotype was detected many times. V and J are TRBV6-5 and TRBJ2-3, with 9 bases that match TRBD1. Trimming at V came to 5 bases and at J to 4 bases, leaving 10 bases not matched to a gene. The V gene's germline CDR1 is MNHEY and CDR2 SVGAGI. This CDR3 spans 16 amino acids. The CDR3 nucleotides read TGTGCCAGCAGTCAGTACAGGGGGCGCGGGGCAGATACGCAGTATTTT. Translating it yields CASSQYRGRGADTQYF.

This clonotype occurred many times. This chain uses TRBV5-1 with TRBJ2-3, with no clear D. V shed 2 bases and J shed 5 bases, with 6 bases lying between them. This CDR3 is built from 12 residues. Germline assignment: CDR1 SGHRS and CDR2 YFSETQ. The CDR3 protein is CASSFEGDTQYF. Written as DNA, the CDR3 is TGCGCCAGCAGCTTTGAAGGAGATACGCAGTATTTT.

This clonotype was observed a handful of times. A much larger clone lies one base from this, so it may be a read error. This sequence joins TRBV10-3 and TRBJ2-7; D is tentatively TRBD1 or TRBD2 (5 bases each). This CDR3 region has 14 residues. V shed 6 bases and J shed 2 bases, with 14 bases lying between them. The V gene's germline CDR1 is ENHRY and CDR2 SYGVKD. The CDR3 nucleotides are TGTGCCATCAGGGGCCGGGACGGAGCCTACGAGCAGTACTTC. Translation: CAIRGRDGAYEQYF.

This chain uses TRBV2 with TRBJ2-2; 7 nucleotides align to TRBD1. The CDR3 loop spans 14 amino acids. Per the germline V gene, CDR1 is SNHLY and CDR2 is FYNNEI. V shed 8 bases and J 1 base; nucleotides not matched to a gene: 4. In DNA, the CDR3 is TGTGCCAGCGGGCGGACAGGGAACACCGGGGAGCTGTTTTTT. It encodes CASGRTGNTGELFF.

This clonotype was counted ten times or more. This chain uses TRBV5-1 with TRBJ2-1; possibly TRBD1 or TRBD2 for D (5 bases each). The CDR3 has 16 amino acids. CDR1 SGHRS and CDR2 YFSETQ come from the germline V gene. With 0 bases removed from V and 7 bases from J, the gap between germline ends came to 17 bases. CDR3 DNA sequence: TGCGCCAGCAGCTTGGGGCAGGGACCTTTTAATAATGAGCAGTTCTTC. Protein product: CASSLGQGPFNNEQFF.

This clonotype came up many times. The V call is TRBV20-1, the J call TRBJ2-7; D call uncertain. V dropped 2 bases and J dropped 0 bases, with 11 bases sitting between them. Germline CDR1 is DFQATT and CDR2 is SNEGSKA (reference sequence). The CDR3 covers 14 residues. CDR3 bases: TGCAGTGCTAGAAAGCCGGGTCACTCCTACGAGCAGTACTTC. Protein: CSARKPGHSYEQYF.

The rearrangement links TRBV21-1 to TRBJ2-4; whether TRBD1, the table's D call, matches the DNA was not checked. With the DNA end fitting TRBJ2-7 better, the J assignment may be wrong. TRBV21-1 is tagged as a pseudogene. The CDR3 extends over 15 amino acids. CDR3: CASSKAAPDGYEQYF. In DNA, the CDR3 is TGTGCCAGCAGCAAAGCGGCCCCCGATGGCTACGAGCAGTACTTC.

This chain joins TRBV28 and TRBJ2-3; D gene ambiguous. Trimming took off 10 bases at V and 5 bases at J, with 13 bases between the two ends. This CDR3 comprises 12 residues. CDR1 MDHEN and CDR2 SYDVKM come from the germline V gene. The CDR3 bases are TGTGCCACCCAGTTCTCGGTAGATACGCAGTATTTT. Protein: CATQFSVDTQYF.

The J gene is TRBJ1-2, the V gene TRBV28, with D hard to call. CDR3 length: 14 residues. V was trimmed by 7 bases and J by 7 bases, leaving 19 bases between them. Looked up from germline, CDR1 is MDHEN and CDR2 is SYDVKM. CDR3 protein: CASTSSPVQAGYTF. CDR3 in DNA: TGTGCCAGCACTTCAAGCCCGGTCCAGGCTGGCTACACCTTC.

This clonotype has only a few counts. The chain has TRBV14 and TRBJ2-5; 13 positions match TRBD2. This CDR3 spans 19 amino acids. The germline V gene has CDR1 SGHDN and CDR2 FVKESK. J lost 1 base, V lost 0 bases, and 8 bases had no gene match. CDR3 loop: CASSQESGTSGALQETQYF. In nucleotides, the CDR3 is TGTGCCAGCAGCCAAGAAAGCGGGACTAGCGGGGCCCTCCAAGAGACCCAGTACTTC.